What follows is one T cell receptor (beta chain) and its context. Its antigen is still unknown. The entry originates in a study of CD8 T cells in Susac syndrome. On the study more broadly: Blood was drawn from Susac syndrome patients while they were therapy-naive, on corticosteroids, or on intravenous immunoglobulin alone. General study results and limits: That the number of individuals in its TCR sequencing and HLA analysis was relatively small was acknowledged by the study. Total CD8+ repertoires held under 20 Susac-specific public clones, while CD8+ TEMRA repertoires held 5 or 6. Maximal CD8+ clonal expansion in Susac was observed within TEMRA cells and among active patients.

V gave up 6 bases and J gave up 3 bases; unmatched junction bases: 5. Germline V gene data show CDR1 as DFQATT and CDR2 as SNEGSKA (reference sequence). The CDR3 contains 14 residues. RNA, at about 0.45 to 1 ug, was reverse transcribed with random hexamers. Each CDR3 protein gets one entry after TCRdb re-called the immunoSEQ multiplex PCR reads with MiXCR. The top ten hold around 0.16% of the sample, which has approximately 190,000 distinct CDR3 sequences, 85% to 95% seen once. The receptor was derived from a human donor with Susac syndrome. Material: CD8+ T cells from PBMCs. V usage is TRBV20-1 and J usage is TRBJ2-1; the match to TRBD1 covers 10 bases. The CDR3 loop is CSASGTGDYNEQFF. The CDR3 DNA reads TGCAGTGCGTCCGGGACAGGGGACTACAATGAGCAGTTCTTC.